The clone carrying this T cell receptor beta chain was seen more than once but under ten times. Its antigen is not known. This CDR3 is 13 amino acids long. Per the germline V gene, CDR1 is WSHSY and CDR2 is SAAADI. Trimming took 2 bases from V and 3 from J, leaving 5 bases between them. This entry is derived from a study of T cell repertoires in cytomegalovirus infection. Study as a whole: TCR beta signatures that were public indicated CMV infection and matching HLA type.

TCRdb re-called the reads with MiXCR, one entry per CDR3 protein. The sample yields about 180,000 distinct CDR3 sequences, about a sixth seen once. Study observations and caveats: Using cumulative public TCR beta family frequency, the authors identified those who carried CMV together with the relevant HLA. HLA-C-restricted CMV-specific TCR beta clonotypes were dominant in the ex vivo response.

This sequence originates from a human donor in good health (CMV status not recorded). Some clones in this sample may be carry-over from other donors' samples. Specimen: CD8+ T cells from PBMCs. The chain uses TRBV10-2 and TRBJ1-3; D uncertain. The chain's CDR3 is CASSEGLGNTIYF. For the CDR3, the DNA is TGCGCCAGCAGTGAGGGGCTTGGAAACACCATATATTTT.